The entry below describes one T cell receptor (beta chain). This specimen belongs to a study of blood T cell repertoires in COVID-19. Study-level background: Samples representing acute and convalescent COVID-19 were sourced from the United States, Italy and Spain. PBMCs, B-cell-depleted T cells, or T cells provided the cDNA or gDNA that made up the material.

CDR1 is DFQATT, CDR2 SNEGSKA, per germline (reference sequence). The ends were cut back, 3 bases at V and 0 bases at J, with 11 bases in the middle. The CDR3 covers 14 residues. Assay: immunoSEQ multiplex PCR; the TCRdb copy retains only in-frame clones and omits some. The sample records 39,000 or so clones, around 80% being singletons. The sample comprised peripheral blood. The TCR comes from a man aged 35 to 55 with active or convalescent COVID-19. The chain uses TRBV20-1 and TRBJ1-1; a weak D match, TRBD1 (5 bases). The CDR3 region has the DNA TGCAGTGCTAGTGTGACAGCCATGAACACTGAAGCTTTCTTT. Translation gives CSASVTAMNTEAFF.